The 5 T cell receptor beta chains presented below share a single source sample, sequenced in a study of T cells in Graves' hyperthyroidism and ophthalmopathy. Amplified regions were TCR beta CDR3 sequences from RNA transcripts. HTBI primers were employed in a first-round RT-PCR of the TCR CDR3. One entry per CDR3 protein, called by TCRdb with MiXCR from the multiplex PCR reads. The sample consists of 450,000 to 700,000 distinct CDR3 sequences, approximately 44% of them appearing once. Sequenced sample: peripheral blood or thyroid tissue (not recorded which). These receptors all stem from an adult woman with Graves' disease, either hyperthyroidism or ophthalmopathy (not recorded which).

This clonotype has just a few counts. The chain combines TRBV20-1 with TRBJ1-2; D might be TRBD1 (5 bases). Germline values: CDR1 DFQATT, CDR2 SNEGSKA (reference sequence). Trimming removed 2 bases from V and 2 bases from J, with 9 bases in between. This CDR3 region has 13 residues. CDR3 residues: CSARPTANYGYTF. CDR3 DNA sequence: TGCAGTGCTAGACCGACAGCGAACTATGGCTACACCTTC.

The chain has TRBV10-3 and TRBJ2-5, with D perhaps TRBD2 (6 bases). The CDR3 has 14 residues. From germline, CDR1 is ENHRY and CDR2 SYGVKD. With 8 bases removed from V and 5 bases from J, the gap between germline ends came to 18 bases. This CDR3 is CAIWDSGMMETQYF. The CDR3 DNA follows: TGTGCCATCTGGGACTCGGGGATGATGGAGACCCAGTACTTC.

The rearrangement uses TRBV12-3 or TRBV12-4 and TRBJ1-5; TRBD1 matches 9 bases. The CDR3 length is 15 residues. The V segment lost 5 bases and the J segment 5 bases; nucleotides outside the gene matches: 7. The CDR3 DNA reads TGTGCCAGCAGTCTGACAGGGACAGGGCATCAGCCCCAGCATTTT. It specifies CASSLTGTGHQPQHF.

This clonotype was seen a handful of times. V and J are TRBV7-8 and TRBJ1-1; D is perhaps TRBD1 (5 bases). The CDR3 length is 14 residues. The germline CDR1 and CDR2 sequences are SGHVS and FQNEAQ. Trimming took off 6 bases at V and 7 bases at J, with 18 bases between the two ends. This CDR3 is CASSQIQGLGEAFF. The CDR3 region has the DNA TGTGCCAGCAGTCAAATTCAGGGACTTGGTGAAGCTTTCTTT. Drawing the rest from reference TRBV7-8 and TRBJ1-1, the complete variable domain is GAGVSQSPRYKVAKRGQDVALRCDPISGHVSLFWYQQALGQGPEFLTYFQNEAQLDKSGLPSDRFFAERPEGSVSTLKIQRTQQEDSAVYLCASSQIQGLGEAFFGQGTRLTVV.

V usage is TRBV15 and J usage is TRBJ2-7, with D hard to call. Germline CDR1 LNHNV, CDR2 YYDKDF (reference sequence). Between the trimmed V and J ends, which lost 6 bases and 3 bases, there was a span of 15 bases. This CDR3 contains 14 residues. The CDR3 reads CATRAERGYYEQYF. The CDR3 region has the DNA TGTGCCACCAGGGCGGAGCGTGGCTACTACGAGCAGTACTTC. The full variable domain, its missing parts supplied by reference TRBV15 and TRBJ2-7, is DAMVIQNPRYQVTQFGKPVTLSCSQTLNHNVMYWYQQKSSQAPKLLFHYYDKDFNNEADTPDNFQSRRPNTSFCFLDIRSPGLGDTAMYLCATRAERGYYEQYFGPGTRLTVT.